Listed below are T cell receptor beta chains from one sample, sequenced in a study of blood T cell repertoires in COVID-19. Repertoires were generated with immunoSEQ multiplex PCR, while TCRdb's copy carries only in-frame clones and drops some. The sample lists about 170,000 clones, roughly 86% occurring once. The sequencing sample was made of peripheral blood. Receptor source: a woman older than 75 in a cohort sampled during active or convalescent COVID-19. CDR3s include the opening cysteine and the closing phenylalanine or tryptophan. The D gene is left open where the match is weak. A clone size is listed for some rows: how often the clone was seen (once, few, many), or a class if it is expanded.

d_gene	abundance	j_gene	v_gene	CDR3nt	CDR3aa
TRBD1	few	TRBJ1-3	TRBV18	TGTGCCAGCTCACCACGTGGGACAGCGATCTCTGGAAACACCATATATTTT	CASSPRGTAISGNTIYF
TRBD1	.	TRBJ2-2	TRBV19	TGTGCCAGTAGTACTTACAGGGGGCGCAGCACCGGGGAGCTGTTTTTT	CASSTYRGRSTGELFF
.	.	TRBJ1-1	TRBV10-1	TGCGCCAGCAGTGAGTCTGGGGGGGGCACTGAAGCTTTCTTT	CASSESGGGTEAFF
.	.	TRBJ2-1	TRBV6-5	TGTGCCAGCAGTTACTCGGCGGGGACCAATGAGCAGTTCTTC	CASSYSAGTNEQFF
.	.	TRBJ1-2	TRBV5-4	TGTGCCAGCAGCTTCGGGGACTATGGCTACACCTTC	CASSFGDYGYTF
.	.	TRBJ1-2	TRBV25-1	TGTGCCAGCAGTGAACAGGGATTAGGCTATGGCTACACCTTC	CASSEQGLGYGYTF
TRBD2	.	TRBJ2-3	TRBV5-1	TGCGCCAGCAGCGCGCGGGAGCGGGGGCACACAGATACGCAGTATTTT	CASSARERGHTDTQYF
TRBD1	.	TRBJ2-7	TRBV29-1	TGCAGCGTTGATAGTAACAGGGGAGAGGAGCAGTACTTC	CSVDSNRGEEQYF
.	.	TRBJ2-3	TRBV9	TGTGCCAGCAGCGTAGGGCCCACAGATACGCAGTATTTT	CASSVGPTDTQYF
.	.	TRBJ1-1	TRBV4-3	TGCGCCAGCAGCCAAGGGAGAGGCACTGAAGCTTTCTTT	CASSQGRGTEAFF
.	.	TRBJ2-3	TRBV5-1	TGCGCCAGCACCCCTCCTGACGGAGGGACTAGCACAGATACGCAGTATTTT	CASTPPDGGTSTDTQYF
.	.	TRBJ1-3	TRBV3-1/TRBV3-2	TGTGCCAGCAGCCAAGCAGGGGCTGGAAACACCATATATTTT	CASSQAGAGNTIYF
.	.	TRBJ2-5	TRBV9	TGTGCCAGCAGCGTCAAGGCAGGGCTGGGGGAGACCCAGTACTTC	CASSVKAGLGETQYF
.	once	TRBJ1-5	TRBV2	TGTGCCAGCATGGGCAGGGCAAACTCCAATCAGCCCCAGCATTTT	CASMGRANSNQPQHF
.	.	TRBJ1-2	TRBV24-1	TGTGCCACCAGTGAGGGAGGGGCAGGCTACACCTTC	CATSEGGAGYTF
.	.	TRBJ2-1	TRBV27	TGTGCCAGCAGTTTGGGGGGGGCCTTCAATGAGCAGTTCTTC	CASSLGGAFNEQFF
.	.	TRBJ2-7	TRBV28	TGTGCCAGCAGCTTCCCCCTTACCTCGGTTCTCGGTCGCGACAGTACCTACGAGCAGTACTTC	CASSFPLTSVLGRDSTYEQYF
.	.	TRBJ1-6	TRBV7-8	TGTGCCAGCAGCCTGTACGAGTCACCCCTCCACTTT	CASSLYESPLHF
TRBD2	.	TRBJ2-1	TRBV18	TGTGCCAGCTCACCAGGGCTAGCGGGTTCCAATGAGCAGTTCTTC	CASSPGLAGSNEQFF
.	.	TRBJ2-1	TRBV6-5	TGTGCCAGCAGTTACTCGCGTCCAACTTACAATGAGCAGTTCTTC	CASSYSRPTYNEQFF